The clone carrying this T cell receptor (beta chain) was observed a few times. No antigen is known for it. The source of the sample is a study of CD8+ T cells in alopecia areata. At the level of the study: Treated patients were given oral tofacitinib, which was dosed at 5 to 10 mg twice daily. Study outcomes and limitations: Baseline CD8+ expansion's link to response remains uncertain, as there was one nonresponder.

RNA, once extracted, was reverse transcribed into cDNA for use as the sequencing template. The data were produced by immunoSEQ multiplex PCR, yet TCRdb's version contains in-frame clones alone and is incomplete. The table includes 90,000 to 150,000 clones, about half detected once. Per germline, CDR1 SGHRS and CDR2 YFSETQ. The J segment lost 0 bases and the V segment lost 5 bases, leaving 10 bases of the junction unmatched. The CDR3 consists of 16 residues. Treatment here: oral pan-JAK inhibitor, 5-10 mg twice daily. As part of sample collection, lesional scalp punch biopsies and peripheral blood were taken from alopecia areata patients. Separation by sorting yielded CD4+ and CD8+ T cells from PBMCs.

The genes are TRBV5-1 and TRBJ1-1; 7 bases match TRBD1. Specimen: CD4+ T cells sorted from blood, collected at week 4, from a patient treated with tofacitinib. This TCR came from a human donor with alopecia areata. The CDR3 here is CASSPKKDRMNTEAFF. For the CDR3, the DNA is TGCGCCAGCAGTCCCAAAAAGGACAGGATGAACACTGAAGCTTTCTTT.